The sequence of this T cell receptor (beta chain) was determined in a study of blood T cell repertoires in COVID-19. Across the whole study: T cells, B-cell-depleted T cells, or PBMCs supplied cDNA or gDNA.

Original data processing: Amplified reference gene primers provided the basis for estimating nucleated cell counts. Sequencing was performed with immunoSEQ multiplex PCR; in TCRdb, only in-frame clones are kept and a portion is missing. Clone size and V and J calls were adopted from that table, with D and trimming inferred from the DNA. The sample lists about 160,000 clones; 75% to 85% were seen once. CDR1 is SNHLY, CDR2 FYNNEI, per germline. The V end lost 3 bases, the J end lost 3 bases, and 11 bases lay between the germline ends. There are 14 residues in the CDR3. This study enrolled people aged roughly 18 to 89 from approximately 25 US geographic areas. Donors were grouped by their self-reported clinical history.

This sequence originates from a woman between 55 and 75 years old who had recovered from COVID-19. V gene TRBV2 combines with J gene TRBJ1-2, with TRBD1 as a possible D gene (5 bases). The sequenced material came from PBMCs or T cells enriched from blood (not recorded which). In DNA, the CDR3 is TGTGCCAGCAGTGATAGGGGCGCATACTATGGCTACACCTTC. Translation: CASSDRGAYYGYTF.